This paragraph reports one T cell receptor beta chain. The sample comes from a study of blood T cell repertoires in COVID-19. Study-level background: Acute and convalescent COVID-19 specimens originated in the United States, Italy and Spain. From T cells, B-cell-depleted T cells, or PBMCs came the material, which was cDNA or gDNA.

Under the authors' procedure: Amplification of reference gene primers provided the estimated nucleated cell counts. Sequencing was performed with immunoSEQ multiplex PCR; in TCRdb, only in-frame clones are kept and a portion is missing. Clonal size and the V and J genes are those of that table, whereas D and trimming came from the DNA. The sample lists some 170,000 clones, about three quarters occurring once. The sequencing sample was made of peripheral blood. The receptor comes from a man between 70 and 80 years old with acute or convalescent COVID-19.

The CDR3 loop reads CATSRDLRTLSYEQYF. In nucleotides, the CDR3 is TGTGCCACCAGCAGAGATCTCCGGACACTCTCCTACGAGCAGTACTTC. The chain combines TRBV15 with TRBJ2-7; maybe TRBD1 (5 bases). Per germline, CDR1 LNHNV and CDR2 YYDKDF (reference sequence). Trimming removed 0 bases from V and 0 bases from J, with 12 bases in between. This CDR3 has 16 amino acids.